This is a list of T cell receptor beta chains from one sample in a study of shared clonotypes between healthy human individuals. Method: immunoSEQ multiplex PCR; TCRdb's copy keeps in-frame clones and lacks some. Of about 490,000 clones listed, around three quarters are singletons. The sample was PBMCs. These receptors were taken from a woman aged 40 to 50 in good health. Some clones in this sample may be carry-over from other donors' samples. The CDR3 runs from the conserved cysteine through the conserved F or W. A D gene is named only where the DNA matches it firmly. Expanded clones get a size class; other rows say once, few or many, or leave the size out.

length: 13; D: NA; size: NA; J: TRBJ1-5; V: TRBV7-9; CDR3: CASSLDPGQPQHF; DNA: TGTGCCAGCAGCTTAGACCCCGGGCAGCCCCAGCATTTT
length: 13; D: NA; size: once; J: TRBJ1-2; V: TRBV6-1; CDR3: CASSADRFYGYTF; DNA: TGTGCCAGCAGCGCTGACAGGTTCTATGGCTACACCTTC
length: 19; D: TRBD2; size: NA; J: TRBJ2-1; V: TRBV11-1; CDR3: CASSGPQIGAGGGYNEQFF; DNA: TGTGCCAGCAGCGGCCCCCAAATAGGGGCGGGAGGGGGTTACAATGAGCAGTTCTTC
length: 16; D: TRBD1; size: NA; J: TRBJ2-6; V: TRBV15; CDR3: CATSRNRGGGANVLTF; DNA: TGTGCCACCAGCAGAAACAGGGGCGGTGGGGCCAACGTCCTGACTTTC
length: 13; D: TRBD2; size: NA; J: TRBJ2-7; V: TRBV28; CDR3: CASRTGLPDEQYF; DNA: TGTGCCAGCAGGACGGGACTACCAGACGAGCAGTACTTC
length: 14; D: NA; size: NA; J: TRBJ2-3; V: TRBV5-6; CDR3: CASSLDGTPDTQYF; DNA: TGTGCCAGCAGCCTGGACGGAACCCCAGATACGCAGTATTTT
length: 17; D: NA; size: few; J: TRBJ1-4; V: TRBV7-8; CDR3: CASSLAAVGAGVEKLFF; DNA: TGTGCCAGCAGCTTAGCGGCGGTAGGGGCGGGGGTTGAAAAACTGTTTTTT
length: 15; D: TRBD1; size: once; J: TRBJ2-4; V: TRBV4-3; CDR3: CASSSGQGGPNIQYF; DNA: TGCGCCAGCAGCTCCGGACAGGGGGGACCAAACATTCAGTACTTC
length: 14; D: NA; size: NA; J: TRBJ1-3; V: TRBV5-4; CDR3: CASSKRLAGNTIYF; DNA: TGTGCCAGCAGCAAGCGGCTCGCTGGAAACACCATATATTTT
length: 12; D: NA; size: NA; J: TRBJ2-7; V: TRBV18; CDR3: CASSPTQYEQYF; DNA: TGTGCCAGCTCACCAACGCAGTACGAGCAGTACTTC
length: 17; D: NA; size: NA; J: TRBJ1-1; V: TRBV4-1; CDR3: CASSQPLADRTNTEAFF; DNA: TGCGCCAGCAGCCAACCCCTCGCTGACAGGACTAACACTGAAGCTTTCTTT
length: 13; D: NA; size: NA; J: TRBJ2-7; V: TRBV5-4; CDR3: CASSLTSTYEQYF; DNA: TGTGCCAGCAGCTTGACCTCCACCTACGAGCAGTACTTC
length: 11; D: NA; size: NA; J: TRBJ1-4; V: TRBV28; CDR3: CASLANEKLFF; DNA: TGTGCCAGCCTTGCTAATGAAAAACTGTTTTTT
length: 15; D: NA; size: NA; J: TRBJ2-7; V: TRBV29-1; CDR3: CSVESGQGNSYEQYF; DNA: TGCAGCGTTGAAAGCGGGCAGGGAAACTCCTACGAGCAGTACTTC
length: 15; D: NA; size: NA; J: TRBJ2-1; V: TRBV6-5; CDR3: CASSYQMAAYNEQFF; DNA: TGTGCCAGCAGTTATCAAATGGCAGCCTACAATGAGCAGTTCTTC
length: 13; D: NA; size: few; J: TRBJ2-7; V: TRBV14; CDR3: CASSQGDRYEQYF; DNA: TGTGCCAGCAGCCAAGGGGACCGTTACGAGCAGTACTTC
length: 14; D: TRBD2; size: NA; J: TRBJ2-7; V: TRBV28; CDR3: CASRPGLAEYEQYF; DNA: TGTGCCAGCAGACCGGGACTAGCGGAATACGAGCAGTACTTC
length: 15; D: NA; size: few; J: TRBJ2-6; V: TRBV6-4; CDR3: CASSEDPGGANVLTF; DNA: TGTGCCAGCAGTGAGGACCCAGGCGGGGCCAACGTCCTGACTTTC
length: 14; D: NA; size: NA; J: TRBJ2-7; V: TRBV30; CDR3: CAWSVLKSSYEQYF; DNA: TGTGCCTGGAGTGTACTAAAAAGCTCCTACGAGCAGTACTTC
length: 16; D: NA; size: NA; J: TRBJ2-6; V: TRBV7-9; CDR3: CATKPLRGNEANVLTF; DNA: TGTGCCACCAAGCCCCTCCGGGGGAACGAGGCCAACGTCCTGACTTTC
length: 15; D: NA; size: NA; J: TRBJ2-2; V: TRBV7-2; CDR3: CASSLGSFNTGELFF; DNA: TGTGCCAGCAGCTTAGGGTCCTTTAACACCGGGGAGCTGTTTTTT
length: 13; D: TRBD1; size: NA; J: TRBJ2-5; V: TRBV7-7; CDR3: CASSLEGAQTQYF; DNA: TGTGCTAGCAGCTTAGAGGGGGCTCAGACCCAGTACTTC
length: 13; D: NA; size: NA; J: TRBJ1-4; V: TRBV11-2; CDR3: CASSRQIYEKLFF; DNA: TGTGCCAGCAGCCGACAGATCTATGAAAAACTGTTTTTT
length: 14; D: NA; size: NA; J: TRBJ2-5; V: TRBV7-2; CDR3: CASSLAGAQETQYF; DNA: TGTGCCAGCAGCTTAGCAGGGGCCCAAGAGACCCAGTACTTC
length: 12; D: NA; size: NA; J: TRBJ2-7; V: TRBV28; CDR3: CAGGQSSYEQYF; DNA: TGTGCCGGCGGACAGAGCTCCTACGAGCAGTACTTC
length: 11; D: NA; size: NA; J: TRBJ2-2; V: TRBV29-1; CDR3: CSVEEGGELFF; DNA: TGCAGCGTTGAGGAAGGCGGGGAGCTGTTTTTT
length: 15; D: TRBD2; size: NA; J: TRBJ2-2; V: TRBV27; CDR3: CASSSSGRHTGELFF; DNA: TGTGCCAGCAGTTCCAGCGGGAGGCACACCGGGGAGCTGTTTTTT
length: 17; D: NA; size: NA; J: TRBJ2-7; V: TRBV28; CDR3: CASRRGRWGARTYEQYF; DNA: TGTGCCAGCAGGCGCGGAAGGTGGGGGGCCAGGACCTACGAGCAGTACTTC
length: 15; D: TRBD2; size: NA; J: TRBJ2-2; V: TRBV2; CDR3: CASSQRASGTGELFF; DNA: TGTGCCAGCAGCCAAAGGGCTAGCGGCACCGGGGAGCTGTTTTTT
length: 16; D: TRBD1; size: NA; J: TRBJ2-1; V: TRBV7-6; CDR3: CASSPRQGRSYNEQFF; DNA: TGTGCCAGCAGCCCCAGACAGGGCAGGTCCTACAATGAGCAGTTCTTC
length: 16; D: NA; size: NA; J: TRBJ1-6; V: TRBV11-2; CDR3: CASSLVGQGFTSPLHF; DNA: TGTGCCAGCAGCTTAGTTGGGCAGGGGTTCACTTCACCCCTCCACTTT
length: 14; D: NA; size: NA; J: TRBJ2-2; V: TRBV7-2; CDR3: CASSLVQGSGELFF; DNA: TGTGCCAGCAGCTTAGTCCAGGGTTCCGGGGAGCTGTTTTTT
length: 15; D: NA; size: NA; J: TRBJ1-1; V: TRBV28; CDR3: CASSLIPTGQRGAFF; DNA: TGTGCCAGCAGTTTAATCCCCACCGGGCAACGTGGAGCTTTCTTT
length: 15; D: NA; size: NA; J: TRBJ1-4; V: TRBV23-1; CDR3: CASSQSGQQDEKLFF; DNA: TGCGCCAGCAGTCAATCGGGACAACAGGATGAAAAACTGTTTTTT
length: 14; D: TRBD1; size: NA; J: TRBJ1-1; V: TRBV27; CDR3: CASSLSGGNTEAFF; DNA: TGTGCCAGCAGTTTATCAGGGGGCAACACTGAAGCTTTCTTT
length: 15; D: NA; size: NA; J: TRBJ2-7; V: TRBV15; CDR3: CATSRELGTAYEQYF; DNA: TGTGCCACCAGCAGAGAACTGGGGACGGCCTACGAGCAGTACTTC
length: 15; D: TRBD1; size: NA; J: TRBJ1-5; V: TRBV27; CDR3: CASSLGTGGGQPQHF; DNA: TGTGCCAGCAGTTTAGGGACAGGGGGGGGTCAGCCCCAGCATTTT
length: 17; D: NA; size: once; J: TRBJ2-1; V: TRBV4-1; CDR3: CASSHSSAGRIYNEQFF; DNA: TGCGCCAGCAGCCACTCTTCGGCGGGACGGATCTACAATGAGCAGTTCTTC
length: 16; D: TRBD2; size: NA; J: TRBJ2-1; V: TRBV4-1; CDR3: CASSQAGTSAYNEQFF; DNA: TGCGCCAGCAGCCAAGCCGGGACTAGCGCCTACAATGAGCAGTTCTTC
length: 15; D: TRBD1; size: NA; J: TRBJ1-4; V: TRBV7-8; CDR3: CASSLTGQGNEKLFF; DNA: TGTGCCAGCAGCTTAACGGGACAGGGGAATGAAAAACTGTTTTTT
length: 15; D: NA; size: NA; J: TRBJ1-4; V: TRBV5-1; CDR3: CASSLGQGQNEKLFF; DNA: TGCGCCAGCAGCTTGGGGCAGGGCCAGAATGAAAAACTGTTTTTT
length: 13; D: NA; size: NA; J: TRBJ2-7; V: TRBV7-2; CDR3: CASSLGRDYEQYF; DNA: TGTGCCAGCAGCTTAGGCAGGGACTACGAGCAGTACTTC